This T cell receptor (beta chain) comes out of a study of cytomegalovirus exposure and HLA in healthy donors. Study-wide findings and caveats: The study flagged some 170 TCR beta chains as cytomegalovirus-associated. Many donors shared some public TCRs, even though most TCR sequences were rare. According to a subsequent analysis, TCR clusters from the first cohort were inclined to appear together in the 110 or so validation repertoires.

CDR3 length: 17 residues. Trimming pared 0 bases from V and 5 bases from J, leaving 19 bases between. Germline-derived CDR1 and CDR2 are LNHNV and YYDKDF (reference sequence). Details on this clone: Its antigen is still unknown.

TCRdb's copy holds only in-frame clones and misses some; the assay was immunoSEQ multiplex PCR. Of fewer than 75,000 clones listed, around 95% are singletons. The donors were members of the validation cohort comprising over a hundred subjects, separate from the roughly 670-subject first cohort. The origin of this receptor is a woman aged 18-35 years in good health and CMV-seropositive. The sample consisted of PBMCs. This chain links TRBV15 with TRBJ1-1; no clear D gene. The CDR3 region has the DNA TGTGCCACCAGCAGAGATATGGGAGGTCCCTTGGAGACTGAAGCTTTCTTT. Its protein is CATSRDMGGPLETEAFF.